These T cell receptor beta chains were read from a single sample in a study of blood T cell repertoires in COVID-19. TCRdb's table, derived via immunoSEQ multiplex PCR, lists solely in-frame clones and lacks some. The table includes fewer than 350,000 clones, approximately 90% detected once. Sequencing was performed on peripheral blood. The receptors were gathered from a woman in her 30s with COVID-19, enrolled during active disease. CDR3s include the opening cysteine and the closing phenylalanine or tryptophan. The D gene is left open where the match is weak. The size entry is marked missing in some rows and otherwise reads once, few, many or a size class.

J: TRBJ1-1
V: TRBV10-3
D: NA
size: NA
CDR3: CAISDTGTNTEAFF
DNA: TGTGCCATCAGTGATACAGGGACGAACACTGAAGCTTTCTTT

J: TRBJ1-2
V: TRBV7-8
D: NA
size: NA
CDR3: CASSSRTGTPVYGYTF
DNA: TGTGCCAGCAGCTCCCGTACAGGGACCCCTGTCTATGGCTACACCTTC

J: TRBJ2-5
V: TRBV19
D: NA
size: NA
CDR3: CASSIQAGIEGTQYF
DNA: TGTGCCAGTAGTATACAGGCAGGTATTGAAGGGACCCAGTACTTC

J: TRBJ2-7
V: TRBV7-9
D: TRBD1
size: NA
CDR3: CASSRTGVWNEQYF
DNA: TGTGCCAGCAGCCGGACAGGGGTCTGGAACGAGCAGTACTTC

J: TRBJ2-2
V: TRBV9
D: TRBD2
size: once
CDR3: CASSFGLAGTGELFF
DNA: TGTGCCAGCAGCTTCGGACTAGCGGGAACCGGGGAGCTGTTTTTT

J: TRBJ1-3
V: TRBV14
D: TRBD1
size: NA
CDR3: CASSHGQGGNTIYF
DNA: TGTGCCAGCAGCCACGGACAGGGAGGAAACACCATATATTTT

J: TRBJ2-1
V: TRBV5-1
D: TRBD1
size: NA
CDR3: CASSWGQAVEKQFF
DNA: TGCGCCAGCAGCTGGGGACAGGCCGTCGAGAAGCAGTTCTTC

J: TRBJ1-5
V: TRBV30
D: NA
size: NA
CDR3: CASGGVYSNQPQHF
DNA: TGTGCCTCCGGAGGGGTGTATAGCAATCAGCCCCAGCATTTT

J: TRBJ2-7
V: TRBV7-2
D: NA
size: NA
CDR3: CASSSYTSRYEQYF
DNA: TGTGCCAGCAGCTCGTATACTAGCCGCTACGAGCAGTACTTC

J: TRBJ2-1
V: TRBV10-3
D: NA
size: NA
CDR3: CAIRPGQPDNEQFF
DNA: TGTGCCATCAGACCGGGACAACCCGACAATGAGCAGTTCTTC

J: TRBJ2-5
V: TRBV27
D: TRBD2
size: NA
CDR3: CASRPWAGEETQYF
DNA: TGTGCCAGCAGACCCTGGGCGGGAGAAGAGACCCAGTACTTC

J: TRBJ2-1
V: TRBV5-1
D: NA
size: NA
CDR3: CASSGLGPGGINEQFF
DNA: TGCGCCAGCAGCGGGCTGGGGCCAGGGGGGATCAATGAGCAGTTCTTC

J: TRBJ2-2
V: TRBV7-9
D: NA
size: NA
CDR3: CASSSTSTGELFF
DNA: TGTGCCAGCAGCTCCACTAGTACCGGGGAGCTGTTTTTT

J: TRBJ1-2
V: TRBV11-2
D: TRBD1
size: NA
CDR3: CASSLAGDRVGYTF
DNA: TGTGCCAGCAGCTTAGCCGGGGACAGGGTTGGCTACACCTTC

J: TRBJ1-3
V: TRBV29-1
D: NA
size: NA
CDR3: CSVRETGNTIYF
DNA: TGCAGCGTTCGAGAGACTGGAAACACCATATATTTT